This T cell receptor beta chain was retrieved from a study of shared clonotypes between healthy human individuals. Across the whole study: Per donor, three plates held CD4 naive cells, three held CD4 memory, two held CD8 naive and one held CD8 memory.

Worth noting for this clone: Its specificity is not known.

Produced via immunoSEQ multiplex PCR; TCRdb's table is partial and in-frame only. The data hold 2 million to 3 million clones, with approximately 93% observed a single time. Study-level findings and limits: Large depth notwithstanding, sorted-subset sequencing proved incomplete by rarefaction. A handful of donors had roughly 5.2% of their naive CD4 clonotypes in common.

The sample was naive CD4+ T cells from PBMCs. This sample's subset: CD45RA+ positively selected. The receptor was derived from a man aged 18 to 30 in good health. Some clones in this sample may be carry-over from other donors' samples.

CDR3 in amino acids: CASSYSGLAGGNTQYF. The CDR3 nucleotides are TGTGCCAGCAGTTACTCTGGGCTAGCGGGGGGGAATACGCAGTATTTT. The chain recombines TRBV6-5 with TRBJ2-3, with TRBD2 identical over 12 bases. Germline CDR1 MNHEY, CDR2 SVGAGI. With 0 bases clipped from V and 7 bases from J, the junction kept 5 bases outside the gene matches. The CDR3 is 16 residues long.